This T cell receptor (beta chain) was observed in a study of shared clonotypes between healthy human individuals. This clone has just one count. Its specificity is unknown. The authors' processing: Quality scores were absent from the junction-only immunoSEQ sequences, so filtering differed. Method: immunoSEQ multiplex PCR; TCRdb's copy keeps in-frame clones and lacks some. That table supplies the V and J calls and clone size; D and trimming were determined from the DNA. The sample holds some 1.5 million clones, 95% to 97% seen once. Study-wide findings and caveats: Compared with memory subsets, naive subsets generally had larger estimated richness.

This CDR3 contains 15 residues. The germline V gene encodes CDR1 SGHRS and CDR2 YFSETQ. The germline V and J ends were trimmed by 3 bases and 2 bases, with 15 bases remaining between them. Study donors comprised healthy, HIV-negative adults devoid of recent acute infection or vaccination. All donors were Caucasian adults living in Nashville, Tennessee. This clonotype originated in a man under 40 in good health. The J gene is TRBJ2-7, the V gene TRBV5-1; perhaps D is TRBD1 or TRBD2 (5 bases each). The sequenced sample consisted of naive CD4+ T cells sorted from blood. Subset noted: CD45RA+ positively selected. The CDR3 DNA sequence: TGCGCCAGCAGCTACGGGACCGCGTACGCCTACGAGCAGTACTTC. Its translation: CASSYGTAYAYEQYF.